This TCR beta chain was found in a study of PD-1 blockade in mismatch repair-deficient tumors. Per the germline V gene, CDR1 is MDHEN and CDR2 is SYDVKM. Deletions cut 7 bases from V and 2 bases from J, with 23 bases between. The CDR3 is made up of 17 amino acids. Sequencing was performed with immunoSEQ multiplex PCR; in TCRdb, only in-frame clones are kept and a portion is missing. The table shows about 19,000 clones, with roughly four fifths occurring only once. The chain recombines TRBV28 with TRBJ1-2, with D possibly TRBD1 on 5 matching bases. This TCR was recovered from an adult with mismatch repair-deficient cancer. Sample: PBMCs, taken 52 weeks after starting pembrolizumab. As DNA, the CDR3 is TGTGCCAGCATGTGGCAGGGCGGCCCTTCGGCGAACTATGGCTACACCTTC. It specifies CASMWQGGPSANYGYTF.